This TCR beta chain was captured by sequencing in a study of neurological immune-mediated disorders. It was blood bank volunteers in Maryland, USA who made up the healthy controls. TCRdb re-analysed the 5' RACE reads in MiXCR, keeping a single row per CDR3 protein. This sample has tens of thousands of distinct CDR3 sequences; 10% to 13% occur once, and the top ten carry about 1.8%. Many counts were recorded for this clonotype. The antigen is unknown. Overall study results and limits: No expanded-clone CDR3 amino acid sequence recurred across subjects, suggesting private TCR-beta repertoires. In HTLV-1-associated myelopathy, TCR clonal expansion was greatest, and in multiple sclerosis it was least, below healthy controls.

The CDR3 contains 15 residues. Germline CDR1 and CDR2: SGHRS and YFSETQ. After removal of 2 bases from V and 1 base from J, the junction contained 2 bases not matched to a gene. The J gene is TRBJ2-3, the V gene TRBV5-1; TRBD2 matches at 9 bases. Sequenced material: PBMCs. The clonotype was recovered from a man aged 40-55 years in good health. The chain's CDR3 is CASSLSSGGTDTQYF. The CDR3 nucleotides are TGCGCCAGCAGCTTATCTAGCGGGGGCACAGATACGCAGTATTTT.